The entry that follows covers one T cell receptor beta chain sequence. What it recognizes is unknown. Some clones are missing from TCRdb's copy, which holds only in-frame ones; the method was immunoSEQ multiplex PCR. The sample contains about 120,000 clones, approximately 86% of which appear only once. Per germline, CDR1 SGHAT and CDR2 FQNNGV. CDR3 length: 13 amino acids. V was pared by 1 base and J by 0 bases, with 1 base between. The record originates from a study of T cell responses to AZD1222 COVID-19 vaccine. Study conclusions and caveats: Only five or six individuals given AZD1222 were seropositive at baseline. The study found vaccine-associated CD4 TCRs spanning spike, dominant at 160-218 and 743-854. Repertoire sampling was restricted to post-peak T cell response timepoints.

Second doses that came at about 4 or about 12 weeks were put together. The receptor's source is an adult who received the AZD1222 COVID-19 vaccine. The chain joins TRBV11-2 to TRBJ1-5; D gene uncertain. Sample: peripheral blood, taken 28 days after the second AZD1222 dose. The CDR3 sequence is CASSLGSNQPQHF. DNA of the CDR3: TGTGCCAGCAGCTTAGGTAGCAATCAGCCCCAGCATTTT.